The TCR beta chain described here comes from a study of shared clonotypes between healthy human individuals. As to this clone: The antigen is unknown.

Whole-study results and caveats: With few donors, the genetic and exposure-history diversity represented was limited. The study sampled only blood, and tissue repertoires likely differ.

When replicate PCRs were run on sorted subsets, they used about 220 ng DNA, tens of thousands of T cell genomes. Only in-frame clones appear in the TCRdb table, and some are missing; sequencing was by immunoSEQ multiplex PCR. The sample includes millions of clones, approximately 95% of them seen just once. Germline loops: CDR1 LNHDA, CDR2 SQIVND (reference sequence). The CDR3 length is 14 residues. The trim removed 9 bases at V and 6 bases at J, leaving 8 bases unmatched. Negatively enriched CD4+ T cells were divided by CD45RA into naive and memory. The genes are TRBV19 and TRBJ1-5, with 10 nucleotides matching TRBD1. The TCR comes from a man aged 18-30 years in good health. Some clones in this sample may be carry-over from other donors' samples. Sequenced material: naive CD4+ T cells from PBMCs. Subset in this sample: CD45RA+ positively selected. The CDR3 is CASGDRGVFQPQHF. The CDR3, as DNA: TGTGCCAGCGGGGACAGGGGTGTCTTTCAGCCCCAGCATTTT.